A selection of T cell receptor beta chains follows, all from one sample in a study of OX40 agonist ivuxolimab in advanced cancers. Produced via immunoSEQ multiplex PCR; TCRdb's table is partial and in-frame only. The data contain tens of thousands of clones, 85% to 95% of them singletons. The material was CD4+ or CD8+ T cells sorted from blood, obtained in a trial of the OX40 agonist ivuxolimab. The origin of the receptors is an adult with an advanced solid tumor such as melanoma, head and neck, liver or kidney cancer. CDR3s include the opening cysteine and the closing phenylalanine or tryptophan. Each record gives: V gene, D gene, clone size, J gene, CDR3 protein, CDR3 DNA. The D gene is left open where the match is weak. For some rows the clone size is stated as once, few or many, or as a class when expanded; others skip it.

v_gene: TRBV5-1
d_gene: .
abundance: once
j_gene: TRBJ1-6
CDR3aa: CASSLDGGTNSPLHF
CDR3nt: TGCGCCAGCAGCTTGGATGGGGGAACTAATTCACCCCTCCACTTT

v_gene: TRBV16
d_gene: .
abundance: .
j_gene: TRBJ1-1
CDR3aa: CASSLQGNTEAFF
CDR3nt: TGTGCCAGCAGCCTACAGGGGAACACTGAAGCTTTCTTT

v_gene: TRBV2
d_gene: .
abundance: .
j_gene: TRBJ1-2
CDR3aa: CASSEAGQDGYTF
CDR3nt: TGTGCCAGCAGTGAAGCTGGTCAGGATGGCTACACCTTC

v_gene: TRBV19
d_gene: TRBD1
abundance: few
j_gene: TRBJ1-2
CDR3aa: CASSIPRQGAIYGYTF
CDR3nt: TGTGCCAGTAGTATTCCGCGACAGGGAGCAATCTATGGCTACACCTTC

v_gene: TRBV19
d_gene: TRBD1
abundance: .
j_gene: TRBJ1-4
CDR3aa: CASSSQGAANEKLFF
CDR3nt: TGTGCCAGTAGTAGTCAGGGGGCAGCTAATGAAAAACTGTTTTTT

v_gene: TRBV5-1
d_gene: .
abundance: once
j_gene: TRBJ1-4
CDR3aa: CASSVGSSGEKLFF
CDR3nt: TGCGCCAGCAGCGTCGGGTCCTCAGGTGAAAAACTGTTTTTT

v_gene: TRBV7-2
d_gene: TRBD2
abundance: .
j_gene: TRBJ2-1
CDR3aa: CASSLAGGPYNEQFF
CDR3nt: TGTGCCAGCAGTCTAGCGGGGGGGCCATACAATGAGCAGTTCTTC

v_gene: TRBV19
d_gene: TRBD2
abundance: .
j_gene: TRBJ2-3
CDR3aa: CASSPSGRAGDTQYF
CDR3nt: TGTGCCAGTAGTCCTAGCGGGAGGGCTGGGGATACGCAGTATTTT

v_gene: TRBV19
d_gene: .
abundance: few
j_gene: TRBJ1-3
CDR3aa: CASSMTGPNSIGNTIYF
CDR3nt: TGTGCCAGTAGTATGACAGGACCGAACTCGATCGGAAACACCATATATTTT

v_gene: TRBV7-6
d_gene: TRBD2
abundance: .
j_gene: TRBJ2-1
CDR3aa: CASSILVLAGGYNEQFF
CDR3nt: TGTGCCAGCAGTATTCTTGTTTTAGCGGGGGGTTACAATGAGCAGTTCTTC

v_gene: TRBV5-1
d_gene: .
abundance: .
j_gene: TRBJ2-1
CDR3aa: CASSYQWGGPYNEQFF
CDR3nt: TGCGCCAGCAGCTACCAGTGGGGGGGCCCCTACAATGAGCAGTTCTTC

v_gene: TRBV4-1
d_gene: TRBD1
abundance: .
j_gene: TRBJ2-1
CDR3aa: CASSQGGQGTSYNEQFF
CDR3nt: TGCGCCAGCAGCCAAGGTGGACAGGGCACCTCCTACAATGAGCAGTTCTTC

v_gene: TRBV2
d_gene: .
abundance: .
j_gene: TRBJ1-1
CDR3aa: CASSQYDTEAFF
CDR3nt: TGTGCCAGCTCTCAGTATGACACTGAAGCTTTCTTT

v_gene: TRBV5-1
d_gene: TRBD1
abundance: .
j_gene: TRBJ1-4
CDR3aa: CASSTGQGAFATNEKLFF
CDR3nt: TGCGCCAGCAGCACCGGACAGGGGGCCTTTGCAACTAATGAAAAACTGTTTTTT

v_gene: TRBV27
d_gene: .
abundance: .
j_gene: TRBJ1-6
CDR3aa: CASSLGVSPLHF
CDR3nt: TGTGCCAGCAGTTTAGGAGTTTCACCCCTCCACTTT